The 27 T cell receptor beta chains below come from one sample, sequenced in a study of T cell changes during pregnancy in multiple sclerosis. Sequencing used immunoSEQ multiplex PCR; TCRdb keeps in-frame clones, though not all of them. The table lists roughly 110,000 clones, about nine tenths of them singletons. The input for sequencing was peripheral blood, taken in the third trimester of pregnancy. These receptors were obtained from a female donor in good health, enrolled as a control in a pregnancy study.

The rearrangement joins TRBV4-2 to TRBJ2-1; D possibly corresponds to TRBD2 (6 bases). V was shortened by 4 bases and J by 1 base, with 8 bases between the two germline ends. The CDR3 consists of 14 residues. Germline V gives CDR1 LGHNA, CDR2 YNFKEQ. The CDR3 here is CASSPGLSYNEQFF. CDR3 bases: TGTGCCAGCAGCCCCGGACTATCCTACAATGAGCAGTTCTTC.

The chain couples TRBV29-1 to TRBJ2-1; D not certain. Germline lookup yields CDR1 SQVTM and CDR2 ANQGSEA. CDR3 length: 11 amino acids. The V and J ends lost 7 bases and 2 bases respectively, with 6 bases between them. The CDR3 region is CSGGPYNEQFF. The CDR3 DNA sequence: TGCAGCGGTGGCCCCTACAATGAGCAGTTCTTC.

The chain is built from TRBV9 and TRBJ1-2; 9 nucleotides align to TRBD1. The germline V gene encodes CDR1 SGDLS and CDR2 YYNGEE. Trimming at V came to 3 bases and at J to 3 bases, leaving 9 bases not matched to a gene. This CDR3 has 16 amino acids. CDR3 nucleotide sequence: TGTGCCAGCAGCGGACTTCTAAGGACAGGGGACTATGGCTACACCTTC. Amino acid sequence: CASSGLLRTGDYGYTF.

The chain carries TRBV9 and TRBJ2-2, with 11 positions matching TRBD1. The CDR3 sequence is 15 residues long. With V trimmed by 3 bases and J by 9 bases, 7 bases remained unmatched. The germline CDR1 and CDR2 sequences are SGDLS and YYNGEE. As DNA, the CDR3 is TGTGCCAGCAGCGCGGGGACAGGGGGAAGCCGGGAGCTGTTTTTT. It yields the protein CASSAGTGGSRELFF.

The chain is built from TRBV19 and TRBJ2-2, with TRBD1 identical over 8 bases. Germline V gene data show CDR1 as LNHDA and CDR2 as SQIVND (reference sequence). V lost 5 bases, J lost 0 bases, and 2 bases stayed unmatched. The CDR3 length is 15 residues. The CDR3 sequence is CASSWGQANTGELFF. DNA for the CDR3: TGTGCCAGTAGTTGGGGACAGGCGAACACCGGGGAGCTGTTTTTT.

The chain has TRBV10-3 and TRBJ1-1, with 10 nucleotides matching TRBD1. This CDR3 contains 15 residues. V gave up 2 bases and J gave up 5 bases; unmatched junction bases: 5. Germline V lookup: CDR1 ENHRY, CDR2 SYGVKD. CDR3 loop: CAISEGGTGATEAFF. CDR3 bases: TGTGCCATCAGTGAGGGTGGGACAGGGGCGACTGAAGCTTTCTTT.

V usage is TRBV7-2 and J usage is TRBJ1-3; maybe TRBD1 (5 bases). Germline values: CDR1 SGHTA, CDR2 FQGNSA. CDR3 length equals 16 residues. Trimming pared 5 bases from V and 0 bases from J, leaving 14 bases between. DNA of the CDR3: TGTGCCAGCAGCCCCCCAGGGTACAGCTCTGGAAACACCATATATTTT. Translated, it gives CASSPPGYSSGNTIYF. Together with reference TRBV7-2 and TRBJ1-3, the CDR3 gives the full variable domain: GAGVSQSPSNKVTEKGKDVELRCDPISGHTALYWYRQSLGQGLEFLIYFQGNSAPDKSGLPSDRFSAERTGGSVSTLTIQRTQQEDSAVYLCASSPPGYSSGNTIYFGEGSWLTVV.

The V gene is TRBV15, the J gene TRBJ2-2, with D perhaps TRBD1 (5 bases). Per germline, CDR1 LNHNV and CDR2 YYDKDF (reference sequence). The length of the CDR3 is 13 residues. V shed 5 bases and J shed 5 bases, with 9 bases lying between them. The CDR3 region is CATSLSGTGELFF. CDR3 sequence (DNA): TGTGCCACCAGCCTCTCAGGGACCGGGGAGCTGTTTTTT.

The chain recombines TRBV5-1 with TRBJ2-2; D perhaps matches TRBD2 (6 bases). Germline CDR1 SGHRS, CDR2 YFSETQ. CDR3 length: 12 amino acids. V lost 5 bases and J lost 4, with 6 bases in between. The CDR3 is CASREGTGELFF. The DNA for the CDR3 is TGCGCCAGCAGGGAGGGCACCGGGGAGCTGTTTTTT.

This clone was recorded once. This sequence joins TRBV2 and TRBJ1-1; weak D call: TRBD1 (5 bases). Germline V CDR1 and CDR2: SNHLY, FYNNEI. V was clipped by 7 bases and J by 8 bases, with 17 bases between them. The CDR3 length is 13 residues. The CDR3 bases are TGTGCCAGCACAGGGCGGGGCACCTACGAAGCTTTCTTT. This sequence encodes CASTGRGTYEAFF.

Written as DNA, the CDR3 is TGTGCCAGCAGTGAATTAGGACAGCGGGGCTATGGCTACACCTTC. Translating it yields CASSELGQRGYGYTF. The rearrangement joins TRBV25-1 to TRBJ1-2, with a weak D call TRBD1 (6 bases). Per the germline V gene, CDR1 is MGHDK and CDR2 is SYGVNS. Trimming left V 1 base short and J 4 bases short, with 13 bases between. This CDR3 has 15 amino acids.

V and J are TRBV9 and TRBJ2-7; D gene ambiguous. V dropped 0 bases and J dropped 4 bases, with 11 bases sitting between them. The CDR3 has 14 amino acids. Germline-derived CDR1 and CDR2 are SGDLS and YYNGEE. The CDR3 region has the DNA TGTGCCAGCAGCGTAGAATCCCTACCGTACGAGCAGTACTTC. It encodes CASSVESLPYEQYF.

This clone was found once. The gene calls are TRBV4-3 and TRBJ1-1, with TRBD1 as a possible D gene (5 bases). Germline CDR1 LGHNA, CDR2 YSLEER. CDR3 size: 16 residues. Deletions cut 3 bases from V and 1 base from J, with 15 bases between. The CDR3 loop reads CASSHIQGRGNTEAFF. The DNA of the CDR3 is TGCGCCAGCAGCCACATTCAGGGAAGGGGGAACACTGAAGCTTTCTTT.

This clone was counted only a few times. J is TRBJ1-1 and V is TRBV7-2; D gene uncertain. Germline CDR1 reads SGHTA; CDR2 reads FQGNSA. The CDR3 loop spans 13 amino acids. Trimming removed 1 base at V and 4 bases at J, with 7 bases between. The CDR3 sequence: CASSLGVFTEAFF. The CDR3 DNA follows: TGTGCCAGCAGCTTAGGCGTGTTCACTGAAGCTTTCTTT. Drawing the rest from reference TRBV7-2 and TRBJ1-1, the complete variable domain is GAGVSQSPSNKVTEKGKDVELRCDPISGHTALYWYRQSLGQGLEFLIYFQGNSAPDKSGLPSDRFSAERTGGSVSTLTIQRTQQEDSAVYLCASSLGVFTEAFFGQGTRLTVV.

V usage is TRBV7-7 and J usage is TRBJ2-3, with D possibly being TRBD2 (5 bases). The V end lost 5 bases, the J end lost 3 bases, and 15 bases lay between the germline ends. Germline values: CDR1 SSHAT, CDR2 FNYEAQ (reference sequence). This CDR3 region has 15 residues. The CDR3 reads CASSQRGDHTDTQYF. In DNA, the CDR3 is TGTGCCAGCAGCCAACGGGGAGACCATACAGATACGCAGTATTTT.

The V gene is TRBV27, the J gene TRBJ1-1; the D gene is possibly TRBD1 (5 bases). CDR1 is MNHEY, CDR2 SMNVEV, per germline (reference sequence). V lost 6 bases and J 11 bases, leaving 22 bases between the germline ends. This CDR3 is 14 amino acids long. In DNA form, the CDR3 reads TGTGCCAGCAGCACCGGGACTACGATATTTAGTGCTTTCTTT. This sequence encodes CASSTGTTIFSAFF.

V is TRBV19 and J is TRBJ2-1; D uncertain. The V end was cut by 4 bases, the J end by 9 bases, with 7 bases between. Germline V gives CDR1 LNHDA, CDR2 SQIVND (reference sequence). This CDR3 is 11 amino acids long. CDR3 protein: CASSRPGEQFF. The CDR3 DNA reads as TGTGCCAGTAGTAGACCGGGTGAGCAGTTCTTC.

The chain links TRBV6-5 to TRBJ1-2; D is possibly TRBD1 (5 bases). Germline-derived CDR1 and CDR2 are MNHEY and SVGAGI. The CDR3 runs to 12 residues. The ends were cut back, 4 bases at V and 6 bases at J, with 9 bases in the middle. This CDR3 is CASSWGEDGYTF. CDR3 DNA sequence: TGTGCCAGCAGTTGGGGGGAGGATGGCTACACCTTC.

In DNA form, the CDR3 reads TGTGCCAGGCGTAGCGGCGCCTACGAGCAGTACTTC. It encodes CARRSGAYEQYF. The rearrangement links TRBV6-1 to TRBJ2-7; D perhaps matches TRBD2 (6 bases). Germline values: CDR1 MNHNS, CDR2 SASEGT. The CDR3 sequence is 12 residues long. Trimming cost V 9 bases and J 2 bases, with 11 bases left between them.

The CDR3 region is CASSQGGQVKGYEQYF. The CDR3 DNA follows: TGCGCCAGCAGCCAAGGAGGACAGGTGAAAGGCTACGAGCAGTACTTC. V usage is TRBV4-1 and J usage is TRBJ2-7, with 7 nucleotides matching TRBD1. The CDR3 length is 16 residues. Germline V CDR1 and CDR2: MGHRA, YSYEKL. After removal of 1 base from V and 3 bases from J, the junction contained 9 bases not matched to a gene.

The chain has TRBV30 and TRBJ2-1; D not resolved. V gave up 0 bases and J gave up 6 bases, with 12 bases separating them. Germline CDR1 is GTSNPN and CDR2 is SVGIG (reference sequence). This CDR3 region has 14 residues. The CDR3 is CAWSVLRVRNEQFF. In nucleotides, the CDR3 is TGTGCCTGGAGTGTATTGCGCGTCCGCAATGAGCAGTTCTTC.

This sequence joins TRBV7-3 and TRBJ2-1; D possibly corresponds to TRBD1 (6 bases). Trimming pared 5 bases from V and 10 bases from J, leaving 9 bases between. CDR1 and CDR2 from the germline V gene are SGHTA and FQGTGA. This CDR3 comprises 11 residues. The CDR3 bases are TGTGCCAGCAGCGTCGGGACAGAGCAGTTCTTC. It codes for CASSVGTEQFF.

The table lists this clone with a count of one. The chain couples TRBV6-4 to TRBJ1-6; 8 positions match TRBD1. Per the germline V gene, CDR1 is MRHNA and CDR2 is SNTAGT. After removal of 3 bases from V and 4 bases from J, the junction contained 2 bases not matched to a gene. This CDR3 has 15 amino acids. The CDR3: CASSEGTGYNSPLHF. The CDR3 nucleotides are TGTGCCAGCAGTGAGGGGACAGGATATAATTCACCCCTCCACTTT.

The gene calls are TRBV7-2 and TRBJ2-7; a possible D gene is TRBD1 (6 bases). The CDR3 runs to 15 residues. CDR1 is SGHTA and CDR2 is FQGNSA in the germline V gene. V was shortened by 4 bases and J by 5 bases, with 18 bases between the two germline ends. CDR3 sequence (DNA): TGTGCCAGCAGCTCCTACAGGGTATCTAGGGACGAGCAGTACTTC. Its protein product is CASSSYRVSRDEQYF.

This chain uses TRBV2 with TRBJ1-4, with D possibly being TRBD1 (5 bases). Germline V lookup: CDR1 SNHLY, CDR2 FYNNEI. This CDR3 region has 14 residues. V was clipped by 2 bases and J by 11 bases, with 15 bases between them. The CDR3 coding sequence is TGTGCCAGCAGTGAAATTCCGGCAGGGATGAAACTGTTTTTT. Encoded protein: CASSEIPAGMKLFF. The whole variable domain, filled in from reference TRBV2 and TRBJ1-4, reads EPEVTQTPSHQVTQMGQEVILRCVPISNHLYFYWYRQILGQKVEFLVSFYNNEISEKSEIFDDQFSVERPDGSNFTLKIRSTKLEDSAMYFCASSEIPAGMKLFFGSGTQLSVL.

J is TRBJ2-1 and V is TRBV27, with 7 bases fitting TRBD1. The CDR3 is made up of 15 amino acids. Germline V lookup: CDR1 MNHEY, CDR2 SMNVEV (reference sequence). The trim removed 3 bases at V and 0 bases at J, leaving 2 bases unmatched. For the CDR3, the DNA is TGTGCCAGCAGTTTGAGGGACAGCTCCTACAATGAGCAGTTCTTC. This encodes CASSLRDSSYNEQFF.

The chain's CDR3 is CASSDVAGVSPLHF. CDR3 sequence (DNA): TGTGCCAGCAGTGACGTGGCAGGGGTTTCACCCCTCCACTTT. V gene TRBV2 combines with J gene TRBJ1-6, with TRBD1 as a possible D gene (6 bases). Between the trimmed V and J ends, which lost 3 bases and 9 bases, there was a span of 12 bases. CDR1 is SNHLY and CDR2 is FYNNEI in the germline V gene. This CDR3 region has 14 residues.